The 16 T cell receptor beta chains below were found in one sample sequenced in a study of T cell responses to AZD1222 COVID-19 vaccine (dated by TCRdb to the early 2020s). Receptor amplification or capture employed the immunoSEQ multiplex PCR assay. TCRdb took this table from immuneACCESS and kept in-frame rearrangements with V and J called. Such tables lack part of the clones; where checked against another copy, unresolved V genes explain under half of the gap, and the rest is unexplained. The sample profile shows 25,000 to 35,000 clones; approximately 89% of them were found once. The top ten clonotypes cover roughly 42% of the sample. Reading the label with the study, this specimen's time point is: baseline before first vaccination. The material was peripheral blood, obtained on day 0 of AZD1222 vaccination. All receptors come from an adult in good health.

The J gene is TRBJ2-7, the V gene TRBV2; the D gene is possibly TRBD2 (6 bases). Germline V gene data show CDR1 as SNHLY and CDR2 as FYNNEI. Deletions cut 7 bases from V and 0 bases from J, with 13 bases between. There are 14 residues in the CDR3. The DNA of the CDR3 is TGTGCCAGCATGGAGGCGGGGCGCTCCTACGAGCAGTACTTC. As protein: CASMEAGRSYEQYF.

The CDR3 coding sequence is TGTGCCAGCAGCCAAGGTGACAGCCGGAACACTGAAGCTTTCTTT. Translation gives CASSQGDSRNTEAFF. V gene TRBV14 combines with J gene TRBJ1-1; perhaps TRBD1 as D (5 bases). V was cut by 1 base and J by 1 base, with 10 bases left in between. This CDR3 is 15 amino acids long. Germline-derived CDR1 and CDR2 are SGHDN and FVKESK.

The genes are TRBV7-2 and TRBJ1-2, with a weak D call TRBD1 (5 bases). This CDR3 is built from 14 residues. Germline CDR1 reads SGHTA; CDR2 reads FQGNSA. V dropped 0 bases and J dropped 2 bases, with 7 bases sitting between them. The CDR3: CASSLASGNYGYTF. For the CDR3, the DNA is TGTGCCAGCAGCTTAGCGTCAGGGAACTATGGCTACACCTTC.

J is TRBJ1-5 and V is TRBV6-6, with no clear D. CDR1 MNHNY and CDR2 SVGAGI come from the germline V gene (reference sequence). The CDR3 contains 14 residues. The V gene lost 6 bases and the J gene lost 1 base, with 10 bases spanning the gap. The CDR3 is CASRDGGSNQPQHF. The CDR3 DNA follows: TGTGCCAGCAGAGACGGTGGAAGCAATCAGCCCCAGCATTTT.

The chain uses TRBV10-1 and TRBJ2-7, with D maybe TRBD1 (5 bases). The CDR3 has 14 residues. Germline CDR1 and CDR2: WNHNN and SYGVQD (reference sequence). Deletions cut 0 bases from V and 7 bases from J, with 13 bases between. CDR3 DNA sequence: TGCGCCAGCAGTGAGTCATGGACAAAAGGGGAGCAGTACTTC. Its protein is CASSESWTKGEQYF.

The chain links TRBV30 to TRBJ1-5, with D unclear. This CDR3 contains 14 residues. The germline V and J ends were trimmed by 2 bases and 2 bases, with 10 bases remaining between them. The germline V gene has CDR1 GTSNPN and CDR2 SVGIG (reference sequence). The CDR3 nucleotides are TGTGCCTGGAGTTATGGGGTGGGCAATCAGCCCCAGCATTTT. It codes for CAWSYGVGNQPQHF.

This clone was counted once. V and J are TRBV30 and TRBJ1-5; no definite D call. With 0 bases removed from V and 4 bases from J, the gap between germline ends came to 7 bases. The CDR3 sequence is 13 residues long. Germline V lookup: CDR1 GTSNPN, CDR2 SVGIG (reference sequence). CDR3 region: CAWSVQSNQPQHF. The CDR3 DNA sequence: TGTGCCTGGAGTGTACAGTCTAATCAGCCCCAGCATTTT. The whole variable domain, remainder taken from reference TRBV30 and TRBJ1-5, is SQTIHQWPATLVQPVGSPLSLECTVEGTSNPNLYWYRQAAGRGLQLLFYSVGIGQISSEVPQNLSASRPQDRQFILSSKKLLLSDSGFYLCAWSVQSNQPQHFGDGTRLSIL.

The gene calls are TRBV10-3 and TRBJ1-3; no definite D call. The V gene lost 2 bases and the J gene lost 0 bases, with 8 bases spanning the gap. The CDR3 contains 15 residues. In germline, CDR1 is ENHRY, CDR2 SYGVKD. CDR3 protein: CAISEPTGSGNTIYF. The CDR3 DNA sequence: TGTGCCATCAGTGAGCCGACCGGCTCTGGAAACACCATATATTTT.

The chain couples TRBV11-2 to TRBJ1-1; D gene ambiguous. Germline V gives CDR1 SGHAT, CDR2 FQNNGV. Trimming left V 4 bases short and J 3 bases short, with 9 bases between. The CDR3 runs 13 residues. DNA for the CDR3: TGTGCCAGCAGCTCCCCGTTTGACACTGAAGCTTTCTTT. This codes for CASSSPFDTEAFF.

J is TRBJ2-4 and V is TRBV2, with unresolved D. Germline CDR1 and CDR2: SNHLY and FYNNEI. Trimming left V 3 bases short and J 0 bases short, with 15 bases between. CDR3 size: 17 residues. Here the CDR3 DNA reads TGTGCCAGCAGTGAGACGTCAGCAAATCTAGCCAAAAACATTCAGTACTTC. Translation gives CASSETSANLAKNIQYF.

The V and J genes are TRBV9 and TRBJ1-2; possible D gene TRBD1, 6 bases. CDR3 size: 14 residues. Looked up from germline, CDR1 is SGDLS and CDR2 is YYNGEE. V lost 4 bases and J 2 bases, leaving 12 bases between the germline ends. The CDR3 is CASSPNRANYGYTF. CDR3 nucleotide sequence: TGTGCCAGCAGCCCAAACAGGGCCAACTATGGCTACACCTTC.

This chain connects TRBV7-9 to TRBJ1-1; a weak D match, TRBD1 (5 bases). The V end was cut by 3 bases, the J end by 7 bases, with 12 bases between. The CDR3 has 13 amino acids. Germline V CDR1 and CDR2: SEHNR, FQNEAQ (reference sequence). CDR3 region: CASSLQGNGEAFF. The CDR3, as DNA: TGTGCCAGCAGCTTGCAGGGTAACGGTGAAGCTTTCTTT.

The chain couples TRBV5-4 to TRBJ1-4; possibly TRBD1 for D (5 bases). The ends were cut back, 0 bases at V and 7 bases at J, with 10 bases in the middle. Germline assignment: CDR1 SGHNT and CDR2 YYREEE (reference sequence). The CDR3 is 14 residues long. In DNA form, the CDR3 reads TGTGCCAGCAGCTTGGGACAGTCAAGTGAAAAACTGTTTTTT. Its protein is CASSLGQSSEKLFF.

The chain carries TRBV11-2 and TRBJ1-6; D not certain. Trimming shortened V by 1 base and J by 0 bases, and 10 bases separated the two germline ends. Germline-derived CDR1 and CDR2 are SGHAT and FQNNGV. This CDR3 contains 17 residues. CDR3 sequence: CASSLGSRPSYNSPLHF. As DNA, the CDR3 is TGTGCCAGCAGCTTAGGGAGTCGGCCCTCCTATAATTCACCCCTCCACTTT.

The chain employs TRBV4-3 and TRBJ1-2; D might be TRBD1 (5 bases). V was shortened by 6 bases and J by 3 bases, with 20 bases between the two germline ends. Germline loops: CDR1 LGHNA, CDR2 YSLEER. CDR3 size: 16 residues. For the CDR3, the DNA is TGCGCCAGCAGTAGTGATACCGGGACGGGGTACTATGGCTACACCTTC. This encodes CASSSDTGTGYYGYTF.

In this sample, this clone turned up a few times. The gene calls are TRBV7-6 and TRBJ1-5; 8 bases are a match to TRBD1. The germline CDR1 and CDR2 sequences are SGHVS and FNYEAQ. Trimming cost V 5 bases and J 5 bases; bases outside gene matches: 8. The CDR3 spans 15 residues. In DNA form, the CDR3 reads TGTGCCAGCAGCCCTAGGGCAGGGGGCGATCAGCCCCAGCATTTT. Its protein product is CASSPRAGGDQPQHF. Filled out from reference TRBV7-6 and TRBJ1-5, the complete variable domain reads GAGVSQSPRYKVTKRGQDVALRCDPISGHVSLYWYRQALGQGPEFLTYFNYEAQQDKSGLPNDRFSAERPEGSISTLTIQRTEQRDSAMYRCASSPRAGGDQPQHFGDGTRLSIL.